This T cell receptor (beta chain) was recorded in a study of T cells in Graves' hyperthyroidism and ophthalmopathy. General study points: Also found in blood were most expanded thyroid clonotypes above 0.001. Ophthalmopathy was model-predicted a median roughly six months pre-onset.

TCR beta CDR3 regions were amplified from RNA transcripts. HTBI primers were employed in a first-round RT-PCR of the TCR CDR3. One entry per CDR3 protein results from TCRdb running MiXCR on the multiplex PCR reads. The sample lists 600,000 to 800,000 distinct CDR3 sequences; 30% to 40% were seen once. Germline V gives CDR1 SEHNR, CDR2 FQNEAQ (reference sequence). V lost 5 bases and J lost 8, with 18 bases in between. The CDR3 extends over 14 amino acids. When ophthalmopathy did not progress within 18 months, Graves' hyperthyroidism was considered stable. This clonotype was seen a handful of times. What it recognizes is unknown.

The receptor comes from a woman between 40 and 50 years old with Graves' hyperthyroidism. The rearrangement uses TRBV7-9 and TRBJ1-2, with D perhaps matching TRBD1 (5 bases). The sequenced sample consisted of blood. The CDR3 protein is CASSQLWQGEGYTF. CDR3 nucleotides: TGTGCCAGCAGCCAACTTTGGCAGGGAGAAGGCTACACCTTC.